What follows are 9 T cell receptor beta chains derived from one specimen sequenced in a study of cytomegalovirus exposure and HLA in healthy donors. 60 Vbeta and 13 Jbeta primers were used in PCR. The table came from immunoSEQ multiplex PCR; TCRdb's copy has only in-frame clones and leaves some out. The table lists 90,000 or so clones, about 80% of them singletons, with roughly 32% in the top ten. Sequencing input: PBMCs. These receptor sequences come from a man in his forties or fifties in good health and CMV-seropositive.

This rearrangement joins TRBV5-4 to TRBJ2-1; maybe TRBD1 (5 bases). From germline, CDR1 is SGHNT and CDR2 YYREEE (reference sequence). This CDR3 region has 15 residues. The V gene lost 6 bases and the J gene lost 9 bases, with 22 bases spanning the gap. DNA of the CDR3: TGTGCCAGCACCGAACGTGGGCAGGGAAGAGGTGAGCAGTTCTTC. This gives the protein CASTERGQGRGEQFF.

The chain links TRBV27 to TRBJ2-7, with D possibly being TRBD1 (7 bases). The CDR3 extends over 18 amino acids. V dropped 1 base and J dropped 0 bases, with 19 bases sitting between them. Germline V gene data show CDR1 as MNHEY and CDR2 as SMNVEV (reference sequence). CDR3 region: CASSLLRGRGGSSYEQYF. CDR3 nucleotides: TGTGCCAGCAGTTTATTAAGGGGGCGGGGAGGCTCCTCCTACGAGCAGTACTTC.

This clone is a singleton in its sample. V and J are TRBV29-1 and TRBJ1-2; D might be TRBD1 (6 bases). V was clipped by 3 bases and J by 5 bases, with 13 bases between them. Germline V gene lookup returns CDR1 SQVTM and CDR2 ANQGSEA. This CDR3 is 13 amino acids long. CDR3 DNA: TGCAGCGTTGAGCGGACAGCAAGATATGGCTACACCTTC. Amino acid sequence: CSVERTARYGYTF.

The chain carries TRBV19 and TRBJ2-2; 9 positions match TRBD2. The CDR3 loop spans 16 amino acids. J was trimmed by 7 bases and V by 11 bases; bases with no gene match: 17. CDR1 LNHDA and CDR2 SQIVND come from the germline V gene (reference sequence). CDR3: CASLGGTLAGVGELFF. The CDR3 nucleotides are TGTGCCTCCCTTGGGGGGACCTTAGCGGGAGTCGGGGAGCTGTTTTTT.

The chain links TRBV19 to TRBJ1-2; perhaps TRBD1 as D (5 bases). This CDR3 is built from 16 residues. Trimming left V 6 bases short and J 3 bases short, with 20 bases between. Germline V gene data show CDR1 as LNHDA and CDR2 as SQIVND (reference sequence). The CDR3 loop reads CASSDSWGRGHYGYTF. The CDR3 nucleotides are TGTGCCAGTAGCGACAGTTGGGGAAGAGGTCACTATGGCTACACCTTC.

The V and J genes are TRBV7-8 and TRBJ2-3, with a tentative D call TRBD2 (5 bases). Trimming cost V 5 bases and J 6 bases, with 18 bases left between them. Germline CDR1 is SGHVS and CDR2 is FQNEAQ. The CDR3 is 15 residues long. The CDR3 DNA sequence: TGTGCCAGCAGCCTAAGCGGTGGCGGCGGGGATACGCAGTATTTT. Translated, it gives CASSLSGGGGDTQYF.

The chain combines TRBV6-4 with TRBJ2-2, with TRBD1 matching 8 bases. The germline V gene encodes CDR1 MRHNA and CDR2 SNTAGT. V was pared by 6 bases and J by 2 bases, with 11 bases of the junction left unmatched. There are 17 residues in the CDR3. CDR3 loop: CASRDFSGQGNTGELFF. DNA of the CDR3: TGTGCCAGCAGGGATTTTTCAGGACAGGGAAACACCGGGGAGCTGTTTTTT.

The chain has TRBV5-6 and TRBJ2-3; perhaps TRBD2 as D (5 bases). V was shortened by 0 bases and J by 1 base, with 9 bases between the two germline ends. Germline CDR1 SGHDT, CDR2 YYEEEE. The CDR3 has 15 amino acids. The CDR3 nucleotides read TGTGCCAGCAGCTTGGTGGGTAGCGGCACAGATACGCAGTATTTT. Translation gives CASSLVGSGTDTQYF.

CDR3 region: CASSQDRDYEQYF. The CDR3 DNA sequence: TGCGCCAGCAGCCAAGATCGCGATTACGAGCAGTACTTC. The chain joins TRBV4-3 to TRBJ2-7; D remains ambiguous. Germline V gene data show CDR1 as LGHNA and CDR2 as YSLEER. V was shortened by 0 bases and J by 4 bases, with 7 bases between the two germline ends. The CDR3 is 13 amino acids.